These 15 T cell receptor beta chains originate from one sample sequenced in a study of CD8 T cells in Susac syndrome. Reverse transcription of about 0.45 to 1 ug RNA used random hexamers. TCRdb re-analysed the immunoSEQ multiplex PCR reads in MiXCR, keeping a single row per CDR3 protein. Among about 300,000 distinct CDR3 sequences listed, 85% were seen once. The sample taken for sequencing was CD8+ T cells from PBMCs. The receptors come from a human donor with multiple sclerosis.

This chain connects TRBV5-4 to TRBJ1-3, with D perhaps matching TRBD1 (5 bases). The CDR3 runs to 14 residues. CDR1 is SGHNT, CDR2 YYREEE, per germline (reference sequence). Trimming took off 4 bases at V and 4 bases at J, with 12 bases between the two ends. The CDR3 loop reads CASSIDRTGNTIYF. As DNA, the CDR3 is TGTGCCAGCAGCATTGACAGAACGGGAAACACCATATATTTT. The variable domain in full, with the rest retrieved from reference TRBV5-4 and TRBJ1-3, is ETGVTQSPTHLIKTRGQQVTLRCSSQSGHNTVSWYQQALGQGPQFIFQYYREEENGRGNFPPRFSGLQFPNYSSELNVNALELDDSALYLCASSIDRTGNTIYFGEGSWLTVV.

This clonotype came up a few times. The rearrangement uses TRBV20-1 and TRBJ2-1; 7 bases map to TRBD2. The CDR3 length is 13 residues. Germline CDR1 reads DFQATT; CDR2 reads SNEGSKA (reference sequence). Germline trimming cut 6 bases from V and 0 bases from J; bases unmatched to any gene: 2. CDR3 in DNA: TGCAGTGCCAGGACTAGCTCCTACAATGAGCAGTTCTTC. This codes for CSARTSSYNEQFF.

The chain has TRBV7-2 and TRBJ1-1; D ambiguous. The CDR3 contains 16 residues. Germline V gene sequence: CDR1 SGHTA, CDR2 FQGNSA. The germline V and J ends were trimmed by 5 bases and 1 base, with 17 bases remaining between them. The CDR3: CASSRLRAGPNTEAFF. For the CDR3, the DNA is TGTGCCAGCAGCCGCTTGAGGGCAGGCCCGAACACTGAAGCTTTCTTT.

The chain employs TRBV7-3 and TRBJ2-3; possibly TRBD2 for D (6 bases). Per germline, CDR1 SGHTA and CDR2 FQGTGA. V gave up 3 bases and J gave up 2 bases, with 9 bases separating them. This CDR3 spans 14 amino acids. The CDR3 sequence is CASSLGLVTDTQYF. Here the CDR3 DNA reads TGTGCCAGCAGCTTGGGACTTGTCACAGATACGCAGTATTTT.

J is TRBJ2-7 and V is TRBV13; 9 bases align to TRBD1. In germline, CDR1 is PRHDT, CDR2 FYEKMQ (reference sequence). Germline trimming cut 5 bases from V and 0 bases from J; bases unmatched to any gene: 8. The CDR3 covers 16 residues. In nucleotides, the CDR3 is TGTGCCAGCAGCGACACGGGACAGGGTGTCTCCTACGAGCAGTACTTC. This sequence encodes CASSDTGQGVSYEQYF.

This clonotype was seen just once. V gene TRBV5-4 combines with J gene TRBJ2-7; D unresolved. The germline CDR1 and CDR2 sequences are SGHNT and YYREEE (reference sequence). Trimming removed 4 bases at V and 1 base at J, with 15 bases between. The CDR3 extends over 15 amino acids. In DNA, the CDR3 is TGTGCCAGCAGCCCTCCCGGTCACTTATCCTACGAGCAGTACTTC. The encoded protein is CASSPPGHLSYEQYF.

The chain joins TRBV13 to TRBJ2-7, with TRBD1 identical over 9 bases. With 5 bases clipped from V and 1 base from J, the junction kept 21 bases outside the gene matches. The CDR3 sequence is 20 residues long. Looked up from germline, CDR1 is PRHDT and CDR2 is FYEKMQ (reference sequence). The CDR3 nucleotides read TGTGCCAGCAGCATAAACACAGGGGGCCGAGCGGGCGTCCCGTCCTACGAGCAGTACTTC. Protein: CASSINTGGRAGVPSYEQYF.

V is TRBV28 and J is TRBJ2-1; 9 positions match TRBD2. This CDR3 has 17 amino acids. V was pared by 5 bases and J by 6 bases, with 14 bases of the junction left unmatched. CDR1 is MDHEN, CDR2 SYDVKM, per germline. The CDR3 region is CASSPTSLAGEVNEQFF. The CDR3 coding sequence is TGTGCCAGCAGTCCAACCTCTTTAGCGGGAGAGGTCAATGAGCAGTTCTTC.

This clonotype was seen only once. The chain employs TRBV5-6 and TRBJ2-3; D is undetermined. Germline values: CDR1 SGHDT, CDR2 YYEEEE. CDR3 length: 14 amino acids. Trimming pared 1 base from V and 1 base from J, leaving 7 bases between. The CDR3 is CASSLTERTDTQYF. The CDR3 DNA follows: TGTGCCAGCAGCTTGACGGAGCGCACAGATACGCAGTATTTT.

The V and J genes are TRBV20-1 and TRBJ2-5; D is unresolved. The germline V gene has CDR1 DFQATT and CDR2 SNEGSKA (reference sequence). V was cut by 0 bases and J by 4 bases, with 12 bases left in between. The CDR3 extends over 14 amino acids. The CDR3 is CSARDLPRRETQYF. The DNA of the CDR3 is TGCAGTGCTAGAGATCTTCCGCGGAGAGAGACCCAGTACTTC.

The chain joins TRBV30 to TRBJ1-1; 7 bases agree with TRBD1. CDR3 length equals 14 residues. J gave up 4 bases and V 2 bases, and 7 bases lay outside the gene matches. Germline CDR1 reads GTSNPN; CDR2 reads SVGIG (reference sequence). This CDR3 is CAWSPQGGGTEAFF. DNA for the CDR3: TGTGCCTGGAGTCCGCAGGGGGGAGGCACTGAAGCTTTCTTT.

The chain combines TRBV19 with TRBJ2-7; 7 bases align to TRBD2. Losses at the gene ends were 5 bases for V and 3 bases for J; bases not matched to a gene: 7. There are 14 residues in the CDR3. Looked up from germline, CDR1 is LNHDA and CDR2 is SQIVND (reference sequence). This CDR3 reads CASSAGLSDYEQYF. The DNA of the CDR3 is TGTGCCAGTAGTGCGGGACTATCCGACTACGAGCAGTACTTC. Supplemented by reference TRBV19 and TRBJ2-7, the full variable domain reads DGGITQSPKYLFRKEGQNVTLSCEQNLNHDAMYWYRQDPGQGLRLIYYSQIVNDFQKGDIAEGYSVSREKKESFPLTVTSAQKNPTAFYLCASSAGLSDYEQYFGPGTRLTVT.

CDR3 bases: TGTGCCAGCAGCCAAGAGCGTTCTAGCGGGATGTACGAGCAGTACTTC. As protein: CASSQERSSGMYEQYF. The rearrangement joins TRBV4-2 to TRBJ2-7; 9 bases agree with TRBD2. Trimming removed 0 bases from V and 4 bases from J; junction bases left unmatched: 7. CDR1 and CDR2 (germline): LGHNA, YNFKEQ. The CDR3 has 16 amino acids.

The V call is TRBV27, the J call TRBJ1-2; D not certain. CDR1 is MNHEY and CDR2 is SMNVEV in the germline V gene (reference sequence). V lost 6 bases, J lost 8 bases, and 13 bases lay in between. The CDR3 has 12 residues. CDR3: CASSRAGWGYTF. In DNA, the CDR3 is TGTGCCAGCAGCCGTGCAGGATGGGGCTACACCTTC.

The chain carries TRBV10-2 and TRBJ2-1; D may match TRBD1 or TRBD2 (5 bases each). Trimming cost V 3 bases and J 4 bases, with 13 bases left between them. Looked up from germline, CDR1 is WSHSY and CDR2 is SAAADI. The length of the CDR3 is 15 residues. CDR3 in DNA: TGCGCCAGCAGTGATGTCGAGGGGCAATACAATGAGCAGTTCTTC. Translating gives CASSDVEGQYNEQFF.